This T cell receptor beta chain came from a study of cytomegalovirus exposure and HLA in healthy donors. Trimming shortened V by 5 bases and J by 13 bases, and 21 bases separated the two germline ends. Germline assignment: CDR1 MNHEY and CDR2 SMNVEV (reference sequence). The CDR3 sequence is 14 residues long. PCR employed 60 Vbeta and 13 Jbeta primers. Libraries were prepared by immunoSEQ multiplex PCR; TCRdb keeps only in-frame clonotypes and omits some of them. The ten most abundant clones cover about 2% of a sample with some 110,000 clones. The chain uses TRBV27 and TRBJ1-5, with no clear D. This receptor was obtained from a man aged 35-49 years in good health and CMV-seronegative. Source material: PBMCs. In nucleotides, the CDR3 is TGTGCCAGCAGTCCTCAGAATAGGGAGCGCGTTCAGCATTTT. This sequence encodes CASSPQNRERVQHF.